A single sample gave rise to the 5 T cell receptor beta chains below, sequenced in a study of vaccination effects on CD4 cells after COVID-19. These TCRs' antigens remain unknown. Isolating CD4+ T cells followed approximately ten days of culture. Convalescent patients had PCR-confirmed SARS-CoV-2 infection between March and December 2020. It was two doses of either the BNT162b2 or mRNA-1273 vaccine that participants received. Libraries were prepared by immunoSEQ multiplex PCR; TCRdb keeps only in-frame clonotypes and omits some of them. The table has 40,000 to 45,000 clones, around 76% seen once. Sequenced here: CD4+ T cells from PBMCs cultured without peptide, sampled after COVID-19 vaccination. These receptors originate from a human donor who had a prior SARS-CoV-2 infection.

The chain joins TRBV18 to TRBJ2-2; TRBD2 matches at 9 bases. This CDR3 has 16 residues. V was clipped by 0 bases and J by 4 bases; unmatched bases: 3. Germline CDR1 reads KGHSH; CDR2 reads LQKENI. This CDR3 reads CASSPPSGSFTGELFF. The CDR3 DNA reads TGTGCCAGCTCACCACCTAGCGGGAGCTTCACCGGGGAGCTGTTTTTT.

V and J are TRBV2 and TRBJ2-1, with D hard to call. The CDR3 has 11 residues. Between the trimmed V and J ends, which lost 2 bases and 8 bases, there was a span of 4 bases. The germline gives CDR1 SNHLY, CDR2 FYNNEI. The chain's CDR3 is CASSEIYEQFF. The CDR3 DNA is TGTGCCAGCAGTGAAATCTATGAGCAGTTCTTC. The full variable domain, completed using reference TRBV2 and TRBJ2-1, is EPEVTQTPSHQVTQMGQEVILRCVPISNHLYFYWYRQILGQKVEFLVSFYNNEISEKSEIFDDQFSVERPDGSNFTLKIRSTKLEDSAMYFCASSEIYEQFFGPGTRLTVL.

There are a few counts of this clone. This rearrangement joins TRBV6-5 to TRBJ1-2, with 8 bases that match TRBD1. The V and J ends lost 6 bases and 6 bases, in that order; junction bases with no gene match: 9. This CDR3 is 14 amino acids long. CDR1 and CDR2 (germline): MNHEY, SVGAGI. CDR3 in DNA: TGTGCCAGCAGCCGACTGACAGGGGAGGATGGCTACACCTTC. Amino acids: CASSRLTGEDGYTF.

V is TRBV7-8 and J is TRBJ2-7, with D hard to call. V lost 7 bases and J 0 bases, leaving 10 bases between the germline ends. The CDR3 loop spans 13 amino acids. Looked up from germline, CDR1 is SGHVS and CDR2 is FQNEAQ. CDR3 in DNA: TGTGCCAGCATATCACTCGGCTCCTACGAGCAGTACTTC. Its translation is CASISLGSYEQYF. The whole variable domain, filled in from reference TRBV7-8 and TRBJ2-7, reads GAGVSQSPRYKVAKRGQDVALRCDPISGHVSLFWYQQALGQGPEFLTYFQNEAQLDKSGLPSDRFFAERPEGSVSTLKIQRTQQEDSAVYLCASISLGSYEQYFGPGTRLTVT.

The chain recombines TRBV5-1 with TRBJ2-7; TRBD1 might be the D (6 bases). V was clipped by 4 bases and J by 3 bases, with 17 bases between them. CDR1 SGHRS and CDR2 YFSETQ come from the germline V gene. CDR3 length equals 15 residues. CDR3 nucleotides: TGCGCCAGCAGCGGGGGCGAAGCAGGAGTCTACGAGCAGTACTTC. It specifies CASSGGEAGVYEQYF.